One T cell receptor beta chain is described in this entry. The data belong to a study of low-dose radiotherapy and immunotherapy resistance in tumors. Alpha and beta chains were covered, as first-strand cDNA relied on TRAV- and TRBV-specific primers. The PCR that amplified TCRs ran for 15 to 25 cycles, relying on a constant-region primer and a V-primer adapter. After the mRNA was isolated, it was amplified using in vitro transcription. One entry per CDR3 protein results from TCRdb running MiXCR on the reads. This table has tens of thousands of distinct CDR3 sequences, 25% to 40% appearing once. Documented time point: before trial treatment. Inclusion covered patients whose advanced solid tumors lacked tumor-infiltrating lymphocytes. V was clipped by 3 bases and J by 3 bases, with 6 bases between them. From germline, CDR1 is LGHDT and CDR2 YNNKEL (reference sequence). The CDR3 sequence is 12 residues long.

The chain is built from TRBV3-1 and TRBJ2-7; D is perhaps TRBD1 (6 bases). The sequencing used PBMCs, collected before treatment. The TCR originated in a male donor with gallbladder cancer. This chain's CDR3 is CASSQTGYEQYF. The CDR3, as DNA: TGTGCCAGCAGCCAGACAGGCTACGAGCAGTACTTC.